This T cell receptor (beta chain) is from a study of T cell responses to AZD1222 COVID-19 vaccine. The length of the CDR3 is 14 residues. Assay: immunoSEQ multiplex PCR; the TCRdb copy retains only in-frame clones and omits some. The sample includes some 97,000 clones, around 90% of them seen just once. The sequencing used peripheral blood, collected on day 0 of AZD1222 vaccination. The sequence was obtained from an adult in good health. J is TRBJ2-7 and V is TRBV1. TRBV1 has pseudogene status. CDR3 nucleotide sequence: TGCACCAGCAGCCTGACTTCGGACCCGTTCGAGCAGTACTTC. This sequence encodes CTSSLTSDPFEQYF.